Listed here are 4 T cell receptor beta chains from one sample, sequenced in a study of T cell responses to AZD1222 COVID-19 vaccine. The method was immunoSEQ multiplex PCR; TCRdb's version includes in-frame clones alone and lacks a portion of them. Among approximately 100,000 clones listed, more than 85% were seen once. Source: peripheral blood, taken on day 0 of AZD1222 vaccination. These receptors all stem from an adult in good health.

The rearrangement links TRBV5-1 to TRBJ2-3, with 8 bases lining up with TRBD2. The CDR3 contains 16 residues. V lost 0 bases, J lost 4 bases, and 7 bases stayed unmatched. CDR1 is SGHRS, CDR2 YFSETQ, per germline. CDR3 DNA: TGCGCCAGCAGCTTGGGCGGGGGGCCCCCCTCAGATACGCAGTATTTT. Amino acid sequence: CASSLGGGPPSDTQYF.

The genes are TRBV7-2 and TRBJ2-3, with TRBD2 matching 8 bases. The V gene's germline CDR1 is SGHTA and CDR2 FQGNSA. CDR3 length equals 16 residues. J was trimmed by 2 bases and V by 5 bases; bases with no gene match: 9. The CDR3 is CASSLGTSLFTDTQYF. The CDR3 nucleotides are TGTGCCAGCAGCCTAGGGACTAGTCTTTTCACAGATACGCAGTATTTT.

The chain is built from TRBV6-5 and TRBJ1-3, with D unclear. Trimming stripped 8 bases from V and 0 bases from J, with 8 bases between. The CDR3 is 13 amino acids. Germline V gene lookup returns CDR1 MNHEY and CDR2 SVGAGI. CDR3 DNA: TGTGCCAGCGGGCGATACTCTGGAAACACCATATATTTT. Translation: CASGRYSGNTIYF.

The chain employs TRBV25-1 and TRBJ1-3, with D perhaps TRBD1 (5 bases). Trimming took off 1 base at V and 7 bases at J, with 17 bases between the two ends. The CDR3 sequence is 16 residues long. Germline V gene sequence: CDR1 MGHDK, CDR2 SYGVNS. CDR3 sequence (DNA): TGTGCCAGCAGTGAATCTGGGGGTCAGGGTTTTAACACCATATATTTT. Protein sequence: CASSESGGQGFNTIYF.